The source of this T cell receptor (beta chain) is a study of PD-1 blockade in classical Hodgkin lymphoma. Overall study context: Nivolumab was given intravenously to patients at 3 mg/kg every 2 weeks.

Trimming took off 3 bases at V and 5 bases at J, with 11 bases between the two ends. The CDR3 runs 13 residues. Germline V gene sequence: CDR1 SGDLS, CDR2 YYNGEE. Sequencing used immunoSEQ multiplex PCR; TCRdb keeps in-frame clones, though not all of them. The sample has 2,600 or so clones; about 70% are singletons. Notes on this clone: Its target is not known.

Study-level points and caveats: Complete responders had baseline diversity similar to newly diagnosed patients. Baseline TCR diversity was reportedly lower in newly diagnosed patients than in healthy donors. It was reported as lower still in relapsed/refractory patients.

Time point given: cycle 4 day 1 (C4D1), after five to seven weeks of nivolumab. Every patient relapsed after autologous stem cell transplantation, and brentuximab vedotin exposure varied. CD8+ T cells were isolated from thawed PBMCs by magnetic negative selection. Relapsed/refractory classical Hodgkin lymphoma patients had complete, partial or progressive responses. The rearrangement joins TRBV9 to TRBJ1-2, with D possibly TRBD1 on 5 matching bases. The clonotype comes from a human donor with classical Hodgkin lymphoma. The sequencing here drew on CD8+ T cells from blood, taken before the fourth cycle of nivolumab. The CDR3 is CASSEDTSYGYTF. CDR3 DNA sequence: TGTGCCAGCAGCGAGGACACATCTTATGGCTACACCTTC. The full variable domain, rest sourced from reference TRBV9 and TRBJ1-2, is DSGVTQTPKHLITATGQRVTLRCSPRSGDLSVYWYQQSLDQGLQFLIQYYNGEERAKGNILERFSAQQFPDLHSELNLSSLELGDSALYFCASSEDTSYGYTFGSGTRLTVV.